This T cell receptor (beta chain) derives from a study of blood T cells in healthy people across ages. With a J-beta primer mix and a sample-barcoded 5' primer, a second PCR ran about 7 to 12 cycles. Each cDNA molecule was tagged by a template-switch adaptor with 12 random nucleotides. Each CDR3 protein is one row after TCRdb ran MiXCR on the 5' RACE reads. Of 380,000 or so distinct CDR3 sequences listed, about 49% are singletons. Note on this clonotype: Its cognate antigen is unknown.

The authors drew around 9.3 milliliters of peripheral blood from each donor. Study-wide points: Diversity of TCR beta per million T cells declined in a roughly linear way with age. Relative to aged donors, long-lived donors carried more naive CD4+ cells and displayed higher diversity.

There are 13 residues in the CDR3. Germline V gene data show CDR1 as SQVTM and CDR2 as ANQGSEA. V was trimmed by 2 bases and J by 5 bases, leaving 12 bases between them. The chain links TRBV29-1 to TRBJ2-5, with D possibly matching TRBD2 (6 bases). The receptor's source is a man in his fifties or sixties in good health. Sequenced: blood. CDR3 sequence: CSVERAGRETQYF. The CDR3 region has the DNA TGCAGCGTTGAAAGGGCAGGGAGGGAGACCCAGTACTTC.